The rows below give T cell receptor beta chains drawn from one sample of a study of CD8+ T cells in alopecia areata. Sequenced by immunoSEQ multiplex PCR; TCRdb stores in-frame clones only, minus some. Altogether 120,000 or so clones are present, around two fifths being singletons, with the ten largest covering 3% to 3.5%. Sequencing used CD4+ T cells sorted from blood. These receptors were obtained from a human donor with alopecia areata. Both conserved end residues are part of each CDR3. A D gene is named only where the DNA matches it firmly. Clone size appears in some rows only: once, few, many, or a class for an expanded clone.

clone_size | j_call | v_call | d_call | cdr3_nt | cdr3_aa
- | TRBJ2-3 | TRBV27 | - | TGTGCCAGCAGTACGACCCAGCTAGGTACGCAGTATTTT | CASSTTQLGTQYF
- | TRBJ2-2 | TRBV5-1 | - | TGCGCCAGCAGCTTGGCGGTCGGGAACAAGGCCGGGGAGCTGTTTTTT | CASSLAVGNKAGELFF
- | TRBJ1-2 | TRBV4-1 | TRBD1 | TGCGCCAGCAGCCAAGTGGGACAGGGAGACTATGGCTACACCTTC | CASSQVGQGDYGYTF
few | TRBJ1-2 | TRBV28 | - | TGTGCCAGCAGCCAAACGGGTGGCTACACCTTC | CASSQTGGYTF
- | TRBJ1-1 | TRBV29-1 | - | TGCAGCGTTAACAGGGTGATGAACACTGAAGCTTTCTTT | CSVNRVMNTEAFF
few | TRBJ2-1 | TRBV29-1 | TRBD2 | TGCAGCGGCCGACTAGCGGGAGGGCCGGGGCAGTTCTTC | CSGRLAGGPGQFF
- | TRBJ2-4 | TRBV25-1 | - | TGTGCCAGCAGTAACGGTGGAGCGGGAAACATTCAGTACTTC | CASSNGGAGNIQYF
- | TRBJ2-3 | TRBV4-3 | - | TGCGCCAGCAGCCAAGGGATCCGGGTTCAAGCAGATACGCAGTATTTT | CASSQGIRVQADTQYF
few | TRBJ2-6 | TRBV5-1 | - | TGCGCCAGCAGCTTGGTTGGAACTGGTTCTGGGGCCAACGTCCTGACTTTC | CASSLVGTGSGANVLTF
few | TRBJ1-2 | TRBV29-1 | - | TGCAGCGTCCAGGGTGTGCAGGATGGCTACACCTTC | CSVQGVQDGYTF
- | TRBJ2-2 | TRBV7-2 | TRBD1 | TGTGCCAGCAGCTACCCTGGGACAGGGGTAACCGGGGAGCTGTTTTTT | CASSYPGTGVTGELFF